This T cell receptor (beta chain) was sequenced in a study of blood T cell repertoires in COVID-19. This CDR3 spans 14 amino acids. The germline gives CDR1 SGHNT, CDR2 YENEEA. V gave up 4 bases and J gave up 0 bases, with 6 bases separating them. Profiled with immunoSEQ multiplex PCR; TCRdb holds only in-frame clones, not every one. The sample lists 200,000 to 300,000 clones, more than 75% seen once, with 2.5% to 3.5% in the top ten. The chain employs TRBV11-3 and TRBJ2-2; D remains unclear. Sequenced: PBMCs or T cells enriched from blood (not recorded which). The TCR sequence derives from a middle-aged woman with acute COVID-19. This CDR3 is CASSSSPNTGELFF. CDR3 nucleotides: TGTGCCAGCAGCTCCAGTCCGAACACCGGGGAGCTGTTTTTT.